This TCR beta chain comes out of a study of shared clonotypes between healthy human individuals. Study-wide context: Three plates were used per donor for CD4 naive, three for CD4 memory, two for CD8 naive and one for CD8 memory.

Per the germline V gene, CDR1 is SGHNT and CDR2 is YYREEE (reference sequence). The CDR3 consists of 16 residues. Germline trimming cut 3 bases from V and 4 bases from J; bases unmatched to any gene: 2. Assay used: immunoSEQ multiplex PCR; TCRdb lists only in-frame clones, some missing. The sample gives approximately 340,000 clones, less than 75% of which show up once; over 9.5% is in the top ten. The rearrangement uses TRBV5-4 and TRBJ2-3; 16 bases line up with TRBD2. Sequenced material: memory CD4+ T cells sorted from blood. Subset of the sample: CD45RA-negative fraction. This sequence originates from a man under 40 in good health. The CDR3 loop reads CASSWGTSGRADTQYF. CDR3 DNA sequence: TGTGCCAGCAGCTGGGGGACTAGCGGGAGGGCAGATACGCAGTATTTT.